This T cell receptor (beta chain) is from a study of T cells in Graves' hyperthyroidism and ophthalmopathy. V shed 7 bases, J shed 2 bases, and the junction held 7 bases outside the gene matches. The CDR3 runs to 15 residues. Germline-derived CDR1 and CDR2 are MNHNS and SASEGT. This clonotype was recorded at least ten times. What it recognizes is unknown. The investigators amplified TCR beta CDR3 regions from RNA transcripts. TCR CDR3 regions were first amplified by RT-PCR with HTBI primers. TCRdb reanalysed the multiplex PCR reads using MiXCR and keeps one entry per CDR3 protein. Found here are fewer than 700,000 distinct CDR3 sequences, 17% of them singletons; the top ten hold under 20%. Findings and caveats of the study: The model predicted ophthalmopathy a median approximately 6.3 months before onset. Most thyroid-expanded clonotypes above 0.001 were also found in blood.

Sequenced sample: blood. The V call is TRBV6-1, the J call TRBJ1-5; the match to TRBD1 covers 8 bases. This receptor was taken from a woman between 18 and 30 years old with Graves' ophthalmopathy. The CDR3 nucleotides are TGTGCCAGCACCTTGGACAGGGTGGGCAATCAGCCCCAGCATTTT. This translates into CASTLDRVGNQPQHF.